This entry features one T cell receptor beta chain sequence. This sample is part of a study of shared clonotypes between healthy human individuals. Sequencing was performed with immunoSEQ multiplex PCR; in TCRdb, only in-frame clones are kept and a portion is missing. In the table there are around 510,000 clones, approximately 95% of which are singletons. Between the trimmed V and J ends, which lost 5 bases and 3 bases, there was a span of 16 bases. CDR1 and CDR2 from the germline V gene are SGHAT and FQNNGV. The CDR3 is 15 residues long. The clonotype comes from a woman in her thirties in good health. V is TRBV11-2 and J is TRBJ1-2; TRBD1 might be the D (5 bases). Sample: naive CD4+ T cells sorted from blood. Subset: CD45RA+ positively selected. CDR3 coding DNA: TGTGCCAGCAGCCGCCGAGGCTGGGGGGACTATGGCTACACCTTC. Protein: CASSRRGWGDYGYTF.